This TCR beta chain was sequenced during a study of cytomegalovirus exposure and HLA in healthy donors. Per germline, CDR1 SGHKS and CDR2 YYEKEE (reference sequence). The CDR3 loop spans 13 amino acids. The V segment lost 1 base and the J segment 9 bases; nucleotides outside the gene matches: 4. Overall study findings and caveats: Researchers catalogued approximately 170 TCR beta chains as cytomegalovirus-associated.

With 60 Vbeta and 13 Jbeta primers, the PCR was carried out. Study processing details: In a later analysis, the count reached about 80 million unique TCR beta chains, with 9 million to 11 million shared. This table comes from immunoSEQ multiplex PCR, and its TCRdb copy is limited to in-frame clones, with some not included. That table is the source of V, J and clone size, and D and trimming were worked out from the DNA. The sample has 150,000 to 200,000 clones, over 75% seen once. Of note for this clone: As yet, its antigen is unknown.

The rearrangement joins TRBV5-5 to TRBJ2-1, with TRBD1 matching 7 bases. The sequencing sample was made of PBMCs. This TCR came from a man aged 50 to 59 in good health and CMV-seropositive. CDR3 in amino acids: CASSLRGGSEQFF. CDR3 DNA sequence: TGTGCCAGCAGCTTGAGAGGGGGCTCTGAGCAGTTCTTC. The complete variable domain, with remaining parts taken from reference TRBV5-5 and TRBJ2-1, reads DAGVTQSPTHLIKTRGQQVTLRCSPISGHKSVSWYQQVLGQGPQFIFQYYEKEERGRGNFPDRFSARQFPNYSSELNVNALLLGDSALYLCASSLRGGSEQFFGPGTRLTVL.